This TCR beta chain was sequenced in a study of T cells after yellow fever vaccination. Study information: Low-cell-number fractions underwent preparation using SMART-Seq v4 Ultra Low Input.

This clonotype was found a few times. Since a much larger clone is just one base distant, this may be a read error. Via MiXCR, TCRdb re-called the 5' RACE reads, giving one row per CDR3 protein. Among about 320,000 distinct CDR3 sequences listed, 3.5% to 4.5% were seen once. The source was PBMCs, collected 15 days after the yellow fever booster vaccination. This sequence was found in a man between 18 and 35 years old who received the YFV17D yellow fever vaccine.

This chain's CDR3 is CASTYRSPDTQYF. CDR3 nucleotide sequence: TGTGCCAGCACCTACCGGAGCCCAGATACGCAGTATTTT. This chain connects TRBV12-3 or TRBV12-4 to TRBJ2-3; no clear D. Trimming took off 7 bases at V and 4 bases at J, with 12 bases between the two ends. The CDR3 length is 13 residues.